The 11 T cell receptor beta chains in this list originate from one sample, sequenced in a study of CD8+CD57+ T cells in acquired aplastic anemia. According to the study, genomic DNA was the template for TCR beta VDJ and CDR3 profiling. MiXCR was run by TCRdb on the reads, yielding one entry per CDR3 protein. Found here are 200,000 to 250,000 distinct CDR3 sequences, around 63% of them singletons; the top ten hold around 32%. Sequencing input: sorted CD4+, CD8+, or CD8+CD57+ T cells (not recorded which) from PBMCs. These receptors all come from a human donor in good health.

About this clonotype itself: Because it lacks the conserved phenylalanine or tryptophan at the end, this CDR3 is likely a read error. This chain links TRBV7-3 with TRBJ2-1, with 11 bases that match TRBD2. The CDR3 is made up of 18 amino acids. From germline, CDR1 is SGHTA and CDR2 FQGTGA. V shed 4 bases, J shed 1 base, and the junction held 9 bases outside the gene matches. CDR3 region: CASSSYPLAGGSYNEQFV. CDR3 in DNA: TGTGCCAGCAGCTCCTACCCGTTAGCGGGAGGGTCCTACAATGAGCAGTTCGTC.

V usage is TRBV10-3 and J usage is TRBJ2-5, with D perhaps matching TRBD2 (5 bases). The CDR3 runs 14 residues. Germline assignment: CDR1 ENHRY and CDR2 SYGVKD. V shed 3 bases and J shed 0 bases, with 8 bases lying between them. Here the CDR3 DNA reads TGTGCCATCAGTGACGGGGTGCACCAAGAGACCCAGTACTTC. The encoded protein is CAISDGVHQETQYF.

J is TRBJ2-3 and V is TRBV20-1, with TRBD2 matching 8 bases. This CDR3 has 13 amino acids. The germline V gene encodes CDR1 DFQATT and CDR2 SNEGSKA (reference sequence). The ends lost 5 bases at V and 1 base at J; junction bases unmatched: 2. The CDR3 DNA reads as TGCAGTGCTTTGACTAGCGGCACAGATACGCAGTATTTT. This codes for CSALTSGTDTQYF.

This clonotype showed up many times. The chain combines TRBV4-1 with TRBJ2-7, with 11 positions matching TRBD2. Germline values: CDR1 MGHRA, CDR2 YSYEKL. The CDR3 loop spans 14 amino acids. The ends lost 4 bases at V and 3 bases at J; junction bases unmatched: 2. CDR3 coding DNA: TGCGCCAGCAGCCGCACTAGCGGGAGCTACGAGCAGTACTTC. Residues: CASSRTSGSYEQYF.

The chain links TRBV7-9 to TRBJ2-7; 11 bases match TRBD1. Trimming cost V 1 base and J 0 bases; bases outside gene matches: 11. This CDR3 contains 19 residues. CDR1 SEHNR and CDR2 FQNEAQ come from the germline V gene (reference sequence). CDR3 sequence (DNA): TGTGCCAGCAGCTTAGGTTTCCGGGACAGGGGGTATAGCTCCTACGAGCAGTACTTC. This codes for CASSLGFRDRGYSSYEQYF.

The chain recombines TRBV5-4 with TRBJ1-1, with D unresolved. The CDR3 loop spans 13 amino acids. CDR1 and CDR2 from the germline V gene are SGHNT and YYREEE (reference sequence). V gave up 2 bases and J gave up 1 base, with 6 bases separating them. Here the CDR3 reads CASSFSANTEAFF. The CDR3 DNA reads as TGTGCCAGCAGCTTTTCGGCGAACACTGAAGCTTTCTTT.

The J gene is TRBJ1-2, the V gene TRBV19, with a tentative D call TRBD1 (5 bases). Germline loops: CDR1 LNHDA, CDR2 SQIVND (reference sequence). V gave up 8 bases and J gave up 7 bases, with 14 bases separating them. The length of the CDR3 is 12 residues. Here the CDR3 reads CASRPAQGGYTF. In DNA form, the CDR3 reads TGTGCCAGTCGTCCCGCCCAGGGTGGCTACACCTTC.

V gene TRBV19 combines with J gene TRBJ2-3; 8 bases are shared with TRBD1. This CDR3 contains 13 residues. From germline, CDR1 is LNHDA and CDR2 SQIVND (reference sequence). J lost 1 base, V lost 9 bases, and 3 bases had no gene match. Here the CDR3 DNA reads TGTGCCAGCCTGGGACAGGGCACAGATACGCAGTATTTT. Translation: CASLGQGTDTQYF.

The chain uses TRBV19 and TRBJ2-1, with a possible D match to TRBD1 (5 bases). V lost 4 bases to trimming and J lost 4 bases, with 20 bases between them. Germline-derived CDR1 and CDR2 are LNHDA and SQIVND (reference sequence). This CDR3 region has 17 residues. The CDR3 is CASSKSPGSASYNEQFF. The CDR3, as DNA: TGTGCCAGTAGTAAGTCTCCAGGGTCCGCGAGTTACAATGAGCAGTTCTTC.

In this sample, this clonotype turned up many times. V usage is TRBV20-1 and J usage is TRBJ1-6, with TRBD1 matching over 7 bases. The CDR3 contains 16 residues. V was pared by 5 bases and J by 6 bases, with 13 bases of the junction left unmatched. Germline V CDR1 and CDR2: DFQATT, SNEGSKA (reference sequence). CDR3 protein: CSARGDSPTVNSPLHF. Written as DNA, the CDR3 is TGCAGTGCTCGGGGGGACAGTCCGACGGTTAATTCACCCCTCCACTTT.

Only a few counts were recorded for this clonotype. The chain is built from TRBV7-3 and TRBJ2-2; D gene uncertain. Germline lookup yields CDR1 SGHTA and CDR2 FQGTGA. V was cut by 5 bases and J by 7 bases, with 11 bases left in between. The CDR3 is 13 amino acids. DNA of the CDR3: TGTGCCAGCAGCCAACACGAGCGCGGGGAGCTGTTTTTT. As protein: CASSQHERGELFF.